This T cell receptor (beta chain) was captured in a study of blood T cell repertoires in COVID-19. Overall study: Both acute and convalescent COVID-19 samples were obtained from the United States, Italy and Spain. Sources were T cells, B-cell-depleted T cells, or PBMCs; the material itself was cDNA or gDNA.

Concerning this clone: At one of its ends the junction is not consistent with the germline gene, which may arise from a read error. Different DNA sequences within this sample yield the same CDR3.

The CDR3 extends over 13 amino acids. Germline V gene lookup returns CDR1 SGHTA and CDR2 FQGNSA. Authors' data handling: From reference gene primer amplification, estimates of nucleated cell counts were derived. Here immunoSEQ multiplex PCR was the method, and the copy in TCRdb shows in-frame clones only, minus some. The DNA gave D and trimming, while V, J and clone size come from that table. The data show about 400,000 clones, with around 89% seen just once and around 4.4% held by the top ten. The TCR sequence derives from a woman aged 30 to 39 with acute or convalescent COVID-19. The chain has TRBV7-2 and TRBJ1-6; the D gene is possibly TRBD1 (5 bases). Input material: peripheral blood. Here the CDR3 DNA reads TGTGCCAGCAGTTTAGACAGTTATTCACCCCTCCACTTT. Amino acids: CASSLDSYSPLHF.